This T cell receptor beta chain comes out of a study of shared clonotypes between healthy human individuals. Assay used: immunoSEQ multiplex PCR; TCRdb lists only in-frame clones, some missing. The data show hundreds of thousands of clones, 60% to 75% seen once. Broader study findings: Naive CD4 clonotype sharing across a handful of donors was around 5%. Clonotypes which were not shared had lower generation probabilities than clonotypes that all four donors shared.

This CDR3 contains 16 residues. Unmatched junction bases numbered 10, after V lost 4 bases and J lost 6 bases. Looked up from germline, CDR1 is SGHRS and CDR2 is YFSETQ. A word on this clone: Antigen specificity is unknown.

Material: memory CD4+ T cells sorted from blood. This sample's subset: CD45RA-negative fraction. The chain recombines TRBV5-1 with TRBJ2-7, with 13 nucleotides matching TRBD2. This TCR came from a woman aged 25 to 39 in good health. CDR3 in DNA: TGCGCCAGCAGCCTACTAGCGGGAGGGCCTATCTCCGAGCAGTACTTC. Translation: CASSLLAGGPISEQYF.